Below, 28 T cell receptor beta chains from the same sample are listed, as sequenced in a study of T-cell reconstitution after alpha-beta-depleted transplantation in children. The antigens these receptors bind are not known. Study-level findings and limits: Diversity and T-cell counts at one year after transplant derived mostly from new T cells.

Molecular barcoding with unique molecular identifiers was used for the TCRbeta library. From the PCR reads, TCRdb called clonotypes with MiXCR, one entry per CDR3 protein. The top ten hold around 10% of the sample, which has a few hundred thousand distinct CDR3 sequences, 7.5% to 9% seen once. The input for sequencing was peripheral blood, taken 360 days after TCRalphabeta/CD19-depleted stem cell transplant. These receptors were taken from a female patient between 2 and 15 years old who had a stem cell transplant for Fanconi anemia, so the T cells may come from the graft donor.

This clonotype has just a few counts. This chain connects TRBV6-1 to TRBJ2-4; D gene ambiguous. V gave up 6 bases and J gave up 3 bases, with 12 bases separating them. CDR3 size: 14 residues. Per the germline V gene, CDR1 is MNHNS and CDR2 is SASEGT. CDR3 amino acids: CASSPLVGKNIQYF. CDR3 DNA: TGTGCCAGCAGCCCGTTAGTGGGCAAAAACATTCAGTACTTC.

This clonotype was detected ten times or more. J is TRBJ2-4 and V is TRBV4-2; D tentatively reads TRBD1 or TRBD2 (5 bases each). CDR1 and CDR2 from the germline V gene are LGHNA and YNFKEQ. This CDR3 spans 13 amino acids. Trimming shortened V by 1 base and J by 13 bases, and 14 bases separated the two germline ends. CDR3 residues: CASSQAGTAAQYF. The CDR3, as DNA: TGTGCCAGCAGCCAAGCTGGGACGGCAGCCCAGTACTTC.

The sample holds many counts of this clonotype. The rearrangement joins TRBV12-3 or TRBV12-4 to TRBJ2-4; D perhaps matches TRBD1 (6 bases). Trimming pared 3 bases from V and 3 bases from J, leaving 15 bases between. The CDR3 contains 16 residues. The CDR3 sequence is CASSLWGPFDKNIQYF. The CDR3 region has the DNA TGTGCCAGCAGTTTGTGGGGGCCTTTTGACAAAAACATTCAGTACTTC.

The J gene is TRBJ2-7, the V gene TRBV6-2 or TRBV6-3, with 8 bases identical to TRBD2. The CDR3 consists of 15 residues. The germline V gene has CDR1 MNHEY and CDR2 SVGEGT. V lost 6 bases and J lost 7; bases outside the gene matches: 14. The CDR3 is CASRSLGRGAREQYF. The DNA for the CDR3 is TGTGCCAGCAGATCGCTCGGGAGGGGGGCGAGGGAGCAGTACTTC.

This clonotype was counted many times. This chain links TRBV28 with TRBJ2-2; TRBD1 matches 8 bases. Germline trimming cut 3 bases from V and 0 bases from J; bases unmatched to any gene: 0. The germline V gene encodes CDR1 MDHEN and CDR2 SYDVKM. This CDR3 has 15 amino acids. CDR3 in DNA: TGTGCCAGCAGTTTGGGACAGGCGAACACCGGGGAGCTGTTTTTT. Protein: CASSLGQANTGELFF. Using reference TRBV28 and TRBJ2-2 for the parts outside the CDR3, the full variable domain is DVKVTQSSRYLVKRTGEKVFLECVQDMDHENMFWYRQDPGLGLRLIYFSYDVKMKEKGDIPEGYSVSREKKERFSLILESASTNQTSMYLCASSLGQANTGELFFGEGSRLTVL.

This clonotype has a handful of counts. The chain joins TRBV28 to TRBJ2-1; D not resolved. Germline assignment: CDR1 MDHEN and CDR2 SYDVKM. V was clipped by 0 bases and J by 2 bases, with 14 bases between them. There are 17 residues in the CDR3. Written as DNA, the CDR3 is TGTGCCAGCAGTTTATGGTCTCGGAAATCTCCCTACAATGAGCAGTTCTTC. This gives the protein CASSLWSRKSPYNEQFF.

This clonotype has a count of ten or more. The genes are TRBV11-2 and TRBJ2-2; weak D call: TRBD2 (5 bases). The CDR3 sequence is 12 residues long. Germline V gives CDR1 SGHAT, CDR2 FQNNGV. V was shortened by 5 bases and J by 6 bases, with 7 bases between the two germline ends. This CDR3 is CASSLGAGELFF. The CDR3 DNA is TGTGCCAGCAGCCTGGGAGCCGGGGAGCTGTTTTTT.

V and J are TRBV14 and TRBJ1-2; 7 bases map to TRBD1. Germline V gives CDR1 SGHDN, CDR2 FVKESK. The CDR3 covers 15 residues. V shed 1 base and J 3 bases; nucleotides not matched to a gene: 5. Here the CDR3 DNA reads TGTGCCAGCAGCCAAGGGGCAGGGGGTTACTATGGCTACACCTTC. This encodes CASSQGAGGYYGYTF. The full variable domain, its missing parts supplied by reference TRBV14 and TRBJ1-2, is EAGVTQFPSHSVIEKGQTVTLRCDPISGHDNLYWYRRVMGKEIKFLLHFVKESKQDESGMPNNRFLAERTGGTYSTLKVQPAELEDSGVYFCASSQGAGGYYGYTFGSGTRLTVV.

The rearrangement links TRBV2 to TRBJ1-5; tentative D call: TRBD1 (6 bases). The CDR3 covers 14 residues. CDR1 is SNHLY and CDR2 is FYNNEI in the germline V gene. Between the trimmed V and J ends, which lost 5 bases and 3 bases, there was a span of 11 bases. DNA for the CDR3: TGTGCCAGCAGTCCCGACAGGAACAATCAGCCCCAGCATTTT. Encoded protein: CASSPDRNNQPQHF.

This clonotype came up a few times. The chain uses TRBV7-6 and TRBJ2-3, with TRBD2 matching over 10 bases. Losses at the gene ends were 5 bases for V and 4 bases for J; bases not matched to a gene: 6. Per germline, CDR1 SGHVS and CDR2 FNYEAQ. This CDR3 region has 15 residues. The DNA for the CDR3 is TGTGCCAGCAGCCCTCTAGCGGGGGTCGCAGATACGCAGTATTTT. Protein sequence: CASSPLAGVADTQYF.

This clonotype was observed many times. CDR3 residues: CASSLTDGLNQPQHF. The CDR3 nucleotides are TGTGCCAGCAGCCTCACGGACGGACTTAATCAGCCCCAGCATTTT. This chain connects TRBV28 to TRBJ1-5, with D unresolved. CDR1 and CDR2 from the germline V gene are MDHEN and SYDVKM. The CDR3 spans 15 residues. The V and J ends lost 6 bases and 4 bases respectively, with 16 bases between them.

In this sample, this clonotype turned up many times. The CDR3 here is CAIGGGGGNQPQHF. In DNA form, the CDR3 reads TGTGCCATCGGTGGTGGTGGGGGTAATCAGCCCCAGCATTTT. The rearrangement joins TRBV10-3 to TRBJ1-5; the D gene is possibly TRBD1 (5 bases). V was trimmed by 8 bases and J by 4 bases, leaving 15 bases between them. The CDR3 loop spans 14 amino acids. In germline, CDR1 is ENHRY, CDR2 SYGVKD.

The chain is built from TRBV5-5 and TRBJ2-1; 7 bases are a match to TRBD1. Germline V gives CDR1 SGHKS, CDR2 YYEKEE (reference sequence). The CDR3 is made up of 16 amino acids. After removal of 4 bases from V and 4 bases from J, the junction contained 11 bases not matched to a gene. The CDR3 here is CASSPRGTEQYNEQFF. The CDR3, as DNA: TGTGCCAGCAGCCCAAGGGGGACAGAGCAATACAATGAGCAGTTCTTC.

The chain is built from TRBV6-1 and TRBJ1-5, with D uncertain. The CDR3 has 14 residues. Germline V CDR1 and CDR2: MNHNS, SASEGT. V lost 3 bases, J lost 0 bases, and 6 bases lay in between. The CDR3 nucleotides read TGTGCCAGCAGTGACGGGGTTAGCAATCAGCCCCAGCATTTT. As protein: CASSDGVSNQPQHF.

This clonotype was counted between two and nine times. The chain has TRBV28 and TRBJ2-2, with 8 bases fitting TRBD1. CDR3 size: 15 residues. Germline CDR1 MDHEN, CDR2 SYDVKM. V gave up 4 bases and J gave up 8 bases; unmatched junction bases: 9. For the CDR3, the DNA is TGTGCCAGCAGTTCTTGGACAGGGATTACGGGGGAGCTGTTTTTT. It yields the protein CASSSWTGITGELFF.

The chain employs TRBV30 and TRBJ2-7; tentatively, D is TRBD1 (6 bases). Germline assignment: CDR1 GTSNPN and CDR2 SVGIG (reference sequence). The V and J ends lost 3 bases and 6 bases respectively, with 15 bases between them. This CDR3 has 13 amino acids. The CDR3 DNA follows: TGTGCCTGGAGGGGGGACACCGTCGGCGAGCAGTACTTC. Translating it yields CAWRGDTVGEQYF.

J is TRBJ1-3 and V is TRBV5-1; 7 bases match TRBD1. The germline V gene encodes CDR1 SGHRS and CDR2 YFSETQ. This CDR3 region has 15 residues. Trimming took 4 bases from V and 5 from J; bases not matched to a gene: 9. The CDR3 reads CASSTATGPRNTIYF. The DNA for the CDR3 is TGCGCCAGCAGCACCGCGACAGGGCCTAGAAACACCATATATTTT.

This clonotype was observed a handful of times. This may arise from a read error, as a much more abundant clone is one base away. This chain links TRBV20-1 with TRBJ2-6, with D possibly TRBD1 on 7 matching bases. The CDR3 totals 16 residues. CDR1 and CDR2 from the germline V gene are DFQATT and SNEGSKA (reference sequence). CDR3 sequence reads: CCARVQGGPGANVLTF. CDR3 nucleotide sequence: TGCTGTGCTAGGGTCCAGGGGGGTCCTGGGGCCAACGTCCTGACTTTC.

The V gene is TRBV18, the J gene TRBJ2-3; 8 positions agree with TRBD1. CDR3 length: 17 amino acids. The V gene end was trimmed by 1 base and the J gene end by 2 bases; junction bases not matched to a gene: 8. CDR1 KGHSH and CDR2 LQKENI come from the germline V gene. The CDR3 coding sequence is TGTGCCAGCTCACCACTACGACAGGGGAGGTTCACAGATACGCAGTATTTT. Translating gives CASSPLRQGRFTDTQYF.

This clonotype was recorded many times. The genes are TRBV7-2 and TRBJ2-5; 8 bases are shared with TRBD2. V lost 3 bases, J lost 5 bases, and 8 bases stayed unmatched. The CDR3 runs 15 residues. Germline CDR1 is SGHTA and CDR2 is FQGNSA. The CDR3 DNA sequence: TGTGCCAGCAGCTTCGTGGGACTAGTTAGGGAGACCCAGTACTTC. Protein: CASSFVGLVRETQYF.

The chain carries TRBV5-1 and TRBJ1-1, with a weak D call TRBD1 (5 bases). This CDR3 spans 18 amino acids. The V and J ends lost 1 base and 1 base respectively, with 20 bases between them. Germline lookup yields CDR1 SGHRS and CDR2 YFSETQ. CDR3 region: CASSLWGVSVRWNTEAFF. CDR3 bases: TGCGCCAGCAGCTTGTGGGGGGTCTCTGTCAGGTGGAACACTGAAGCTTTCTTT.

This clonotype occurred many times. The V and J genes are TRBV5-1 and TRBJ2-2, with D possibly being TRBD1 (6 bases). V was cut by 4 bases and J by 5 bases, with 15 bases left in between. The CDR3 spans 15 residues. The germline V gene encodes CDR1 SGHRS and CDR2 YFSETQ. In DNA form, the CDR3 reads TGCGCCAGCAGCCTTACAGGACAGTTTACCGGGGAGCTGTTTTTT. Its translation is CASSLTGQFTGELFF.

This clonotype was picked up a small number of times. This chain joins TRBV5-1 and TRBJ2-4; D perhaps matches TRBD2 (5 bases). This CDR3 contains 13 residues. V was clipped by 5 bases and J by 0 bases, with 6 bases between them. Germline-derived CDR1 and CDR2 are SGHRS and YFSETQ. Here the CDR3 reads CASRLEAKNIQYF. CDR3 coding DNA: TGCGCCAGCAGACTAGAAGCCAAAAACATTCAGTACTTC.

This chain joins TRBV4-3 and TRBJ2-5; D is undetermined. Germline CDR1 LGHNA, CDR2 YSLEER. The CDR3 has 13 amino acids. V was trimmed by 2 bases and J by 0 bases, leaving 4 bases between them. For the CDR3, the DNA is TGCGCCAGCAGCCAACAGTACCAAGAGACCCAGTACTTC. This encodes CASSQQYQETQYF.

This chain uses TRBV7-9 with TRBJ2-1, with D hard to call. This CDR3 comprises 14 residues. Germline loops: CDR1 SEHNR, CDR2 FQNEAQ (reference sequence). The ends were cut back, 6 bases at V and 6 bases at J, with 15 bases in the middle. The CDR3 loop is CASRPDGPGNEQFF. The CDR3 region has the DNA TGTGCCAGCAGGCCGGACGGACCTGGCAATGAGCAGTTCTTC.

This clonotype was detected many times. V and J are TRBV7-3 and TRBJ2-7; the D gene is possibly TRBD1 (5 bases). CDR3 length: 15 amino acids. CDR1 is SGHTA, CDR2 FQGTGA, per germline. V lost 5 bases and J lost 6, with 20 bases in between. CDR3 bases: TGTGCCAGCAGCCCCTATGGGGCTCCTCGAGGCGAGCAGTACTTC. It is translated as CASSPYGAPRGEQYF.

This clonotype was counted between two and nine times. V and J are TRBV5-6 and TRBJ1-6, with 9 bases that match TRBD1. J gave up 1 base and V 4 bases, and 3 bases lay outside the gene matches. This CDR3 region has 16 residues. Germline V gene data show CDR1 as SGHDT and CDR2 as YYEEEE. This CDR3 is CASSPTGGSYNSPLHF. CDR3 nucleotides: TGTGCCAGCAGCCCGACAGGGGGATCCTATAATTCACCCCTCCACTTT.

This clonotype was detected many times. The rearrangement joins TRBV7-9 to TRBJ1-4; D remains unclear. V was clipped by 1 base and J by 2 bases, with 8 bases between them. Germline CDR1 SEHNR, CDR2 FQNEAQ (reference sequence). The CDR3 sequence is 15 residues long. The CDR3 loop reads CASSLVGKTNEKLFF. CDR3 sequence (DNA): TGTGCCAGCAGCTTAGTGGGGAAGACTAATGAAAAACTGTTTTTT.